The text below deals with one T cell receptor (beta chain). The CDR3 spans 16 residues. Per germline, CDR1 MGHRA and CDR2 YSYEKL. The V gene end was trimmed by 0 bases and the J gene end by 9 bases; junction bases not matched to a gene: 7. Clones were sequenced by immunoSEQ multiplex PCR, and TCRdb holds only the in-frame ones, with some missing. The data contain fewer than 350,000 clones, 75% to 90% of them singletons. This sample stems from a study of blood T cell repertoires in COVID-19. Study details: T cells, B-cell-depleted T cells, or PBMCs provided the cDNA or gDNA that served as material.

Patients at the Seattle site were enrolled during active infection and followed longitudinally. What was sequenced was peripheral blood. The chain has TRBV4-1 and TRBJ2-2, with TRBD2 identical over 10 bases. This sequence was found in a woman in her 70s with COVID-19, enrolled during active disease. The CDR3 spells CASSQDTVAGGRELFF. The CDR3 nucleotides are TGCGCCAGCAGCCAAGATACGGTAGCGGGGGGTCGGGAGCTGTTTTTT.